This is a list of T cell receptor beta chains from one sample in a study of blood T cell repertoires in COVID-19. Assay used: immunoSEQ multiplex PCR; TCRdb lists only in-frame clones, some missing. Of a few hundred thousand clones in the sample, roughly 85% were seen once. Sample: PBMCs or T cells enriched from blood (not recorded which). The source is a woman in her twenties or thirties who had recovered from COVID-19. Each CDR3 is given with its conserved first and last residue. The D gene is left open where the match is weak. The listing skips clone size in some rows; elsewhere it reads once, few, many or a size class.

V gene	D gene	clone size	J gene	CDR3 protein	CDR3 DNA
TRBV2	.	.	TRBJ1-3	CASSPRGSGNTIYF	TGTGCCAGCAGCCCCCGGGGCTCTGGAAACACCATATATTTT
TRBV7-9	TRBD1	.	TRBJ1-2	CASSSGQGGGYTF	TGTGCCAGCAGCTCAGGACAGGGGGGTGGCTACACCTTC
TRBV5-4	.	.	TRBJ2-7	CASSFLDRATAYEQYF	TGTGCCAGCAGCTTCCTGGACAGAGCAACCGCCTACGAGCAGTACTTC
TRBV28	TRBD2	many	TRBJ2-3	CASRPTSGGADTQYF	TGTGCCAGCAGGCCCACTAGCGGGGGGGCAGATACGCAGTATTTT
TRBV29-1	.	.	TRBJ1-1	CSGIFEKAFF	TGCAGCGGAATTTTTGAGAAGGCTTTCTTT
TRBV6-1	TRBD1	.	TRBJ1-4	CASSVRDRGLSTNEKLFF	TGTGCCAGCAGTGTCCGGGACAGGGGGCTTTCAACTAATGAAAAACTGTTTTTT
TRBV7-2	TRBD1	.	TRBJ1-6	CASSPTGTGSSPLHF	TGTGCCAGCAGCCCAACCGGGACAGGGAGTTCACCCCTCCACTTT
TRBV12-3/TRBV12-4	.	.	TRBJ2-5	CASSFGARAPQYF	TGTGCCAGCAGTTTTGGGGCACGAGCCCCCCAGTACTTC
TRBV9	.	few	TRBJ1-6	CASSFQAQNSPLHF	TGTGCCAGCAGCTTTCAGGCGCAGAATTCACCCCTCCACTTT
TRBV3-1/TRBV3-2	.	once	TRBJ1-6	CASSQSSVVRSPLHF	TGTGCCAGCAGCCAATCTTCGGTTGTACGTTCACCCCTCCACTTT
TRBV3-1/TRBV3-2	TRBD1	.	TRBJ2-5	CASSPGLQQGYQETQYF	TGTGCCAGCAGCCCCGGCCTCCAACAGGGGTATCAAGAGACCCAGTACTTC
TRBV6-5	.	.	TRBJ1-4	CASSYSIEDGKLFF	TGTGCCAGCAGTTACTCGATTGAGGATGGAAAACTGTTTTTT
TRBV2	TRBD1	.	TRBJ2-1	CASGGTGAYNEQFF	TGTGCCAGCGGCGGGACAGGGGCCTACAATGAGCAGTTCTTC
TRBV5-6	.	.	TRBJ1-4	CASSLFSGFATNEKLFF	TGTGCCAGCAGCTTGTTTTCGGGGTTTGCGACTAATGAAAAACTGTTTTTT
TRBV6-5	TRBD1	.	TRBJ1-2	CASRKGGGYGYTF	TGTGCCAGCAGGAAAGGGGGCGGGTATGGCTACACCTTC
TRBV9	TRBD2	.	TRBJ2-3	CASSVGRLAERTDTQYF	TGTGCCAGCAGCGTAGGTCGACTAGCGGAGCGCACAGATACGCAGTATTTT
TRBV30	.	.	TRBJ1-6	CAWSGWGGRDNSPLHF	TGTGCCTGGAGTGGTTGGGGGGGCCGCGATAATTCACCCCTCCACTTT
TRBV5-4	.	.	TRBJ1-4	CASSLGQANEKLFF	TGTGCCAGCAGCTTGGGACAGGCAAATGAAAAACTGTTTTTT